This T cell receptor beta chain was sequenced during a study of T cells of healthy individuals. V was pared by 3 bases and J by 6 bases, with 8 bases of the junction left unmatched. Looked up from germline, CDR1 is SGHVS and CDR2 is FNYEAQ. The CDR3 extends over 14 amino acids. TCRdb reprocessed the 5' RACE reads with MiXCR, giving one entry per CDR3 protein. This sample has around 98,000 distinct CDR3 sequences, with 15% to 20% found just once. This chain joins TRBV7-6 and TRBJ2-7; 7 nucleotides agree with TRBD1. The receptor was derived from a human donor in good health. The DNA of the CDR3 is TGTGCCAGCAGCTTGGGGGACAGTAATATCGAGCAGTACTTC. This encodes CASSLGDSNIEQYF.